A single sample is the source of the 29 T cell receptor beta chains below, sequenced in a study of shared clonotypes between healthy human individuals (dated by TCRdb to 2018 to 2020). The library came from the immunoSEQ multiplex PCR assay. What TCRdb holds here is the immuneACCESS table cut down to in-frame rearrangements. Part of the clones is not present; checked against another copy, under half of the missing clones reflect an unresolved V gene, and the others are unexplained. This sample is represented by around 500,000 clones; 79% of them were singletons. Over 10% of the sample belongs to the ten largest clones. Sequenced: PBMCs. The receptors here all came from a woman between 40 and 55 years old in good health. Some clones in this sample may be carry-over from other donors' samples.

This chain connects TRBV4-2 to TRBJ2-5; D gene ambiguous. V lost 3 bases and J 0 bases, leaving 11 bases between the germline ends. This CDR3 contains 15 residues. The germline gives CDR1 LGHNA, CDR2 YNFKEQ. The CDR3: CASSQLKGHQETQYF. CDR3 nucleotide sequence: TGTGCCAGCAGCCAGTTAAAGGGCCACCAAGAGACCCAGTACTTC.

Points on this clone: Other DNA sequences in the sample encode the same CDR3. This chain connects TRBV10-3 to TRBJ1-2, with 7 bases aligning to TRBD1. The CDR3 sequence is 13 residues long. V lost 9 bases and J lost 4; bases outside the gene matches: 8. Germline V gene data show CDR1 as ENHRY and CDR2 as SYGVKD. In DNA, the CDR3 is TGTGCCATGCAAGGGGACAGAGCCTATGGCTACACCTTC. Its translation: CAMQGDRAYGYTF.

The rearrangement links TRBV18 to TRBJ2-3; D perhaps matches TRBD2 (5 bases). With 4 bases removed from V and 2 bases from J, the gap between germline ends came to 7 bases. Germline assignment: CDR1 KGHSH and CDR2 LQKENI. There are 13 residues in the CDR3. The CDR3 spells CASSLRDTDTQYF. CDR3 DNA: TGTGCCAGCTCACTGAGGGACACAGATACGCAGTATTTT. The complete variable domain, with remaining parts taken from reference TRBV18 and TRBJ2-3, reads NAGVMQNPRHLVRRRGQEARLRCSPMKGHSHVYWYRQLPEEGLKFMVYLQKENIIDESGMPKERFSAEFPKEGPSILRIQQVVRGDSAAYFCASSLRDTDTQYFGPGTRLTVL.

This chain joins TRBV25-1 and TRBJ2-2; 7 nucleotides align to TRBD1. CDR3 size: 15 residues. V gave up 4 bases and J gave up 2 bases; unmatched junction bases: 4. The germline V gene encodes CDR1 MGHDK and CDR2 SYGVNS. For the CDR3, the DNA is TGTGCCAGCAGTGTGACAGGGATTAACACCGGGGAGCTGTTTTTT. Amino acids: CASSVTGINTGELFF.

V usage is TRBV6-4 and J usage is TRBJ1-5, with no clear D. The CDR3 sequence is 16 residues long. The V end lost 2 bases, the J end lost 2 bases, and 13 bases lay between the germline ends. Germline values: CDR1 MRHNA, CDR2 SNTAGT. The CDR3 sequence: CASSDVSVVGNQPQHF. The CDR3 DNA follows: TGTGCCAGCAGTGACGTCTCGGTGGTAGGCAATCAGCCCCAGCATTTT.

J is TRBJ1-2 and V is TRBV6-6, with 7 positions matching TRBD1. Germline trimming cut 6 bases from V and 3 bases from J; bases unmatched to any gene: 7. The CDR3 length is 14 residues. Germline V gives CDR1 MNHNY, CDR2 SVGAGI (reference sequence). For the CDR3, the DNA is TGTGCCAGCAGACGCCCCGACAGGGACTATGGCTACACCTTC. It is translated as CASRRPDRDYGYTF.

The rearrangement links TRBV30 to TRBJ2-2; D gene ambiguous. The germline CDR1 and CDR2 sequences are GTSNPN and SVGIG (reference sequence). This CDR3 comprises 15 residues. Trimming removed 2 bases at V and 5 bases at J, with 15 bases between. The CDR3 sequence: CAWSSGRVRTGELFF. The CDR3, as DNA: TGTGCCTGGAGTTCGGGCCGGGTTCGTACCGGGGAGCTGTTTTTT.

This clone has just one count. The chain combines TRBV28 with TRBJ2-7; 9 bases map to TRBD2. CDR3 length: 14 amino acids. CDR1 and CDR2 from the germline V gene are MDHEN and SYDVKM. V gave up 8 bases and J gave up 0 bases; unmatched junction bases: 5. CDR3 in amino acids: CASRTSASSYEQYF. CDR3 in DNA: TGTGCCAGCCGGACTAGCGCTAGCTCCTACGAGCAGTACTTC.

This clone has only one observation. V and J are TRBV5-4 and TRBJ2-1; D ambiguous. The CDR3 covers 12 residues. Trimming shortened V by 5 bases and J by 2 bases, and 5 bases separated the two germline ends. Germline-derived CDR1 and CDR2 are SGHNT and YYREEE (reference sequence). Written as DNA, the CDR3 is TGTGCCAGCAGGACGCCCTACAATGAGCAGTTCTTC. Translation: CASRTPYNEQFF.

Notes on this clone: The same CDR3 arises from other DNA sequences in this sample as well. The chain joins TRBV28 to TRBJ2-5; 9 nucleotides agree with TRBD1. V dropped 4 bases and J dropped 4; count of bases not matched to a gene: 4. Germline loops: CDR1 MDHEN, CDR2 SYDVKM. The CDR3 is 14 residues long. CDR3 loop: CASSSPGQGETQYF. CDR3 DNA sequence: TGTGCCAGCAGTTCTCCGGGACAGGGAGAGACCCAGTACTTC.

This clone appeared a single time. The V and J genes are TRBV5-4 and TRBJ2-5, with 7 bases aligning to TRBD1. J gave up 4 bases and V 2 bases, and 2 bases lay outside the gene matches. This CDR3 is built from 13 residues. The germline V gene encodes CDR1 SGHNT and CDR2 YYREEE (reference sequence). This chain's CDR3 is CASSFGTVETQYF. CDR3 bases: TGTGCCAGCAGCTTCGGGACAGTAGAGACCCAGTACTTC.

This chain joins TRBV6-1 and TRBJ2-2; D assignment may be TRBD1 or TRBD2 (5 bases each). Germline lookup yields CDR1 MNHNS and CDR2 SASEGT. Deletions cut 6 bases from V and 6 bases from J, with 14 bases between. This CDR3 is built from 14 residues. The CDR3 DNA reads as TGTGCCAGCAGCCGCAGCAGGGACCCCGGGGAGCTGTTTTTT. Protein product: CASSRSRDPGELFF.

On this clone itself: Other DNA sequences of this sample code for an identical CDR3. The V call is TRBV7-3, the J call TRBJ2-7; a possible D gene is TRBD1 (6 bases). CDR1 is SGHTA, CDR2 FQGTGA, per germline. Trimming removed 1 base from V and 7 bases from J, with 11 bases in between. CDR3 length: 13 residues. CDR3 sequence reads: CASSLNPQGEQYF. CDR3 nucleotides: TGTGCCAGCAGCTTAAATCCCCAGGGGGAGCAGTACTTC.

This chain joins TRBV28 and TRBJ2-7, with 8 bases aligning to TRBD1. Looked up from germline, CDR1 is MDHEN and CDR2 is SYDVKM. The CDR3 covers 14 residues. Trimming cost V 6 bases and J 4 bases; bases outside gene matches: 8. The CDR3 DNA sequence: TGTGCCAGCAGGACCCAGGGGGCCTTTTACGAGCAGTACTTC. This gives the protein CASRTQGAFYEQYF.

The J gene is TRBJ2-7, the V gene TRBV6-1, with D hard to call. The CDR3 covers 12 residues. V lost 5 bases to trimming and J lost 2 bases, with 7 bases between them. Germline values: CDR1 MNHNS, CDR2 SASEGT. This CDR3 reads CASSPLAYEQYF. CDR3 coding DNA: TGTGCCAGCAGTCCCCTAGCCTACGAGCAGTACTTC.

Details on this clone: An end of the junction differs from the germline gene, which may be a read error. Other DNA sequences of this sample code for an identical CDR3. This chain connects TRBV30 to TRBJ1-5, with D possibly being TRBD1 (6 bases). The germline V gene encodes CDR1 GTSNPN and CDR2 SVGIG (reference sequence). The CDR3 spans 14 residues. CDR3 sequence: CAWRGAGSNQPQHF. For the CDR3, the DNA is TGTGCGTGGAGGGGGGCAGGAAGCAATCAGCCCCAGCATTTT.

The chain carries TRBV7-2 and TRBJ2-7, with D perhaps matching TRBD2 (5 bases). The V gene's germline CDR1 is SGHTA and CDR2 FQGNSA. V was cut by 0 bases and J by 5 bases, with 11 bases left in between. The CDR3 length is 14 residues. The CDR3 here is CASSLAPGYDEQYF. CDR3 DNA sequence: TGTGCCAGCAGCTTAGCACCGGGGTACGACGAGCAGTACTTC. The whole variable domain, remainder taken from reference TRBV7-2 and TRBJ2-7, is GAGVSQSPSNKVTEKGKDVELRCDPISGHTALYWYRQSLGQGLEFLIYFQGNSAPDKSGLPSDRFSAERTGGSVSTLTIQRTQQEDSAVYLCASSLAPGYDEQYFGPGTRLTVT.

The sample holds a few counts of this clone. The V call is TRBV7-6, the J call TRBJ2-7; D might be TRBD1 (6 bases). The CDR3 is 13 amino acids. Germline CDR1 is SGHVS and CDR2 is FNYEAQ. V was clipped by 4 bases and J by 2 bases, with 9 bases between them. Here the CDR3 reads CASSSRTAYEQYF. The DNA for the CDR3 is TGTGCCAGCAGCTCGCGGACAGCCTACGAGCAGTACTTC.

The rearrangement uses TRBV9 and TRBJ1-3, with D maybe TRBD1 (5 bases). Trimming removed 0 bases at V and 2 bases at J, with 9 bases between. The CDR3 extends over 15 amino acids. CDR1 and CDR2 from the germline V gene are SGDLS and YYNGEE. CDR3 DNA: TGTGCCAGCAGCGTAGAGACAGTAGCTGGAAACACCATATATTTT. Amino acid sequence: CASSVETVAGNTIYF. Together with reference TRBV9 and TRBJ1-3, the CDR3 gives the full variable domain: DSGVTQTPKHLITATGQRVTLRCSPRSGDLSVYWYQQSLDQGLQFLIQYYNGEERAKGNILERFSAQQFPDLHSELNLSSLELGDSALYFCASSVETVAGNTIYFGEGSWLTVV.

The gene calls are TRBV7-3 and TRBJ2-5, with D tentatively TRBD2 (5 bases). The CDR3 covers 14 residues. CDR1 is SGHTA and CDR2 is FQGTGA in the germline V gene. Trimming left V 6 bases short and J 5 bases short, with 16 bases between. The CDR3 loop is CASSQSGGQETQYF. In DNA, the CDR3 is TGTGCCAGCAGTCAAAGCGGCGGTCAGGAGACCCAGTACTTC. Full variable domain (missing parts from reference TRBV7-3 and TRBJ2-5): GAGVSQTPSNKVTEKGKYVELRCDPISGHTALYWYRQSLGQGPEFLIYFQGTGAADDSGLPNDRFFAVRPEGSVSTLKIQRTERGDSAVYLCASSQSGGQETQYFGPGTRLLVL.

The chain recombines TRBV11-3 with TRBJ2-7, with 7 bases aligning to TRBD1. This CDR3 is built from 14 residues. Looked up from germline, CDR1 is SGHNT and CDR2 is YENEEA. Trimming took 4 bases from V and 4 from J; bases not matched to a gene: 7. DNA for the CDR3: TGTGCCAGCAGCTCCGGGGACAGAGCTTACGAGCAGTACTTC. The encoded protein is CASSSGDRAYEQYF.

The rearrangement uses TRBV2 and TRBJ2-5; 7 nucleotides line up with TRBD1. The J call may be in error: the DNA end matches TRBJ2-7 better. The CDR3 sequence is 12 residues long. Germline CDR1 SNHLY, CDR2 FYNNEI. The CDR3: CASRGDRDEQYF. In DNA form, the CDR3 reads TGTGCCAGCAGGGGAGACAGGGACGAGCAGTACTTC.

The rearrangement joins TRBV4-2 to TRBJ2-3, with no clear D. This CDR3 spans 11 amino acids. Germline V gene data show CDR1 as LGHNA and CDR2 as YNFKEQ. V lost 3 bases, J lost 6 bases, and 4 bases lay in between. The CDR3 region is CASSHKDTQYF. Here the CDR3 DNA reads TGTGCCAGCAGCCATAAGGATACGCAGTATTTT.

The chain carries TRBV6-5 and TRBJ1-1; tentative D call: TRBD1 (5 bases). The CDR3 is 15 amino acids. Trimming removed 0 bases from V and 10 bases from J, with 18 bases in between. Germline-derived CDR1 and CDR2 are MNHEY and SVGAGI. CDR3 in amino acids: CASSYSRTLQTVAFF. The CDR3 DNA is TGTGCCAGCAGTTACTCGCGGACATTACAAACGGTAGCTTTCTTT.

This chain links TRBV5-5 with TRBJ1-2; 8 bases fit TRBD1. The CDR3 length is 15 residues. V was pared by 2 bases and J by 3 bases, with 6 bases of the junction left unmatched. Germline assignment: CDR1 SGHKS and CDR2 YYEKEE (reference sequence). CDR3 loop: CASSFAGQGDYGYTF. For the CDR3, the DNA is TGTGCCAGCAGCTTTGCAGGACAGGGAGACTATGGCTACACCTTC.

The chain employs TRBV6-4 and TRBJ2-2, with D perhaps TRBD2 (6 bases). From germline, CDR1 is MRHNA and CDR2 SNTAGT. Trimming removed 3 bases from V and 4 bases from J, with 9 bases in between. The CDR3 length is 14 residues. The CDR3 DNA reads as TGTGCCAGCAGTGAGGAGGGAGGCACCGGGGAGCTGTTTTTT. It is translated as CASSEEGGTGELFF.

The gene calls are TRBV11-2 and TRBJ1-3, with a tentative D call TRBD1 (5 bases). CDR1 and CDR2 from the germline V gene are SGHAT and FQNNGV. The CDR3 spans 15 residues. Trimming removed 5 bases from V and 0 bases from J, with 11 bases in between. DNA for the CDR3: TGTGCCAGCAGCCCTAGACAGCTCTCTGGAAACACCATATATTTT. This encodes CASSPRQLSGNTIYF.

V usage is TRBV5-1 and J usage is TRBJ1-3; D not resolved. The CDR3 covers 14 residues. Germline CDR1 SGHRS, CDR2 YFSETQ. Trimming removed 6 bases at V and 0 bases at J, with 10 bases between. CDR3 sequence (DNA): TGCGCCAGCAACCTTCCAAACTCTGGAAACACCATATATTTT. Encoded protein: CASNLPNSGNTIYF. The complete variable domain, with remaining parts taken from reference TRBV5-1 and TRBJ1-3, reads KAGVTQTPRYLIKTRGQQVTLSCSPISGHRSVSWYQQTPGQGLQFLFEYFSETQRNKGNFPGRFSGRQFSNSRSEMNVSTLELGDSALYLCASNLPNSGNTIYFGEGSWLTVV.

The V gene is TRBV20-1, the J gene TRBJ2-7, with D maybe TRBD2 (6 bases). CDR1 is DFQATT and CDR2 is SNEGSKA in the germline V gene (reference sequence). This CDR3 comprises 11 residues. Trimming shortened V by 6 bases and J by 13 bases, and 19 bases separated the two germline ends. Here the CDR3 DNA reads TGCAGTGCGGGAGGCAGAGCCAAGCCATACTTC. It is translated as CSAGGRAKPYF.